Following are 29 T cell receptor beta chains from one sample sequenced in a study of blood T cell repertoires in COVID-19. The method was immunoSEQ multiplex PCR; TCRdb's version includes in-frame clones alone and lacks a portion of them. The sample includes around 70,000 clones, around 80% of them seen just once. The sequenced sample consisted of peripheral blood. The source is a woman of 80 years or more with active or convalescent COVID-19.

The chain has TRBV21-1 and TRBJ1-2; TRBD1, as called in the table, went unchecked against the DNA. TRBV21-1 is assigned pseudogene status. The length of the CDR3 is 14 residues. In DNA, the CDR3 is TGTGCCAGCAGCAGCTGGGACAGGGAAAATGGCTACACCTTC. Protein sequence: CASSSWDRENGYTF.

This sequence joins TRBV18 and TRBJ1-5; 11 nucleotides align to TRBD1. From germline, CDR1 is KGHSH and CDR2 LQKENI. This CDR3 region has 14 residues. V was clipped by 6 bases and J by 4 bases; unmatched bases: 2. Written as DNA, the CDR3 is TGTGCCAGCTCCGGACAGGGGGCTAATCAGCCCCAGCATTTT. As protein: CASSGQGANQPQHF.

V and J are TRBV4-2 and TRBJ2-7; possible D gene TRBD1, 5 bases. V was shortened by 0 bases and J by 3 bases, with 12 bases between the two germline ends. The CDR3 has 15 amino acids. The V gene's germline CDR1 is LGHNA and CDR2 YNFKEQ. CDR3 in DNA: TGTGCCAGCAGCCAAGATCGGGCAGGGCGCTACGAGCAGTACTTC. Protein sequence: CASSQDRAGRYEQYF.

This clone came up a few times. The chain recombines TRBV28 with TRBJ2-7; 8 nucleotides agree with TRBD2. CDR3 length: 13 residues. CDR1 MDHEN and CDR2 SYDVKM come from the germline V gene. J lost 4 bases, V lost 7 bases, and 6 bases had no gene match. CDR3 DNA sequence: TGTGCCAGCAAACGGGGGGGCTCTTACGAGCAGTACTTC. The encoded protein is CASKRGGSYEQYF. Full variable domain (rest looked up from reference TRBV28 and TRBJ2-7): DVKVTQSSRYLVKRTGEKVFLECVQDMDHENMFWYRQDPGLGLRLIYFSYDVKMKEKGDIPEGYSVSREKKERFSLILESASTNQTSMYLCASKRGGSYEQYFGPGTRLTVT.

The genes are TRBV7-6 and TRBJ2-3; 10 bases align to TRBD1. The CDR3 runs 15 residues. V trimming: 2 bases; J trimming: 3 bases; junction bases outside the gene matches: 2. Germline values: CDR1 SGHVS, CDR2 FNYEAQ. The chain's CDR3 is CASSLTGQGTDTQYF. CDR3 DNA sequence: TGTGCCAGCAGCTTAACGGGACAGGGGACAGATACGCAGTATTTT.

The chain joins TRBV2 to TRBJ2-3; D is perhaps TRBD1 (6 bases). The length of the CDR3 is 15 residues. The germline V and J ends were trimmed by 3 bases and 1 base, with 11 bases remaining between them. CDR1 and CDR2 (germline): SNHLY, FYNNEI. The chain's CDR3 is CASSDGRGGTDTQYF. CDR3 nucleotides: TGTGCCAGCAGTGATGGCAGGGGAGGCACAGATACGCAGTATTTT.

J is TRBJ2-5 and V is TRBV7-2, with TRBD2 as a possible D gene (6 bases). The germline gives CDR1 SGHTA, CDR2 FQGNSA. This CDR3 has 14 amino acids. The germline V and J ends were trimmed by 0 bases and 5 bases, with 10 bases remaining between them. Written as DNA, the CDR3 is TGTGCCAGCAGCTTAGCGGGACTCTTTGAGACCCAGTACTTC. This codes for CASSLAGLFETQYF. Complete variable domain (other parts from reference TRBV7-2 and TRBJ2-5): GAGVSQSPSNKVTEKGKDVELRCDPISGHTALYWYRQSLGQGLEFLIYFQGNSAPDKSGLPSDRFSAERTGGSVSTLTIQRTQQEDSAVYLCASSLAGLFETQYFGPGTRLLVL.

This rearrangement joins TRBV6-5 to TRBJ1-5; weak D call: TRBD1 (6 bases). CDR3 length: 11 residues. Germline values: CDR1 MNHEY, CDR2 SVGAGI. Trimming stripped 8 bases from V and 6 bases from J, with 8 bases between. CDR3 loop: CASAGAQPQHF. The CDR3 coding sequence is TGTGCCAGCGCAGGGGCTCAGCCCCAGCATTTT.

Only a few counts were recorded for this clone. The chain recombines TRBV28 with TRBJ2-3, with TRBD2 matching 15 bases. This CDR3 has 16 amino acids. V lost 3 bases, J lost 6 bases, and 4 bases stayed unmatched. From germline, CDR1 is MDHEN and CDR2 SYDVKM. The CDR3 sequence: CASSFGLAGGWDTQYF. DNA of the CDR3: TGTGCCAGCAGTTTTGGACTAGCGGGGGGGTGGGATACGCAGTATTTT.

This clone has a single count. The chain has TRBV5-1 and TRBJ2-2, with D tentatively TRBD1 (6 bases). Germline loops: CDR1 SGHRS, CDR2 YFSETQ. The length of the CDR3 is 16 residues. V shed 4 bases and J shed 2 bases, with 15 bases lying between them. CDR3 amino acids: CASSTEPGHNTGELFF. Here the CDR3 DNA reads TGCGCCAGCAGCACGGAGCCGGGACATAACACCGGGGAGCTGTTTTTT.

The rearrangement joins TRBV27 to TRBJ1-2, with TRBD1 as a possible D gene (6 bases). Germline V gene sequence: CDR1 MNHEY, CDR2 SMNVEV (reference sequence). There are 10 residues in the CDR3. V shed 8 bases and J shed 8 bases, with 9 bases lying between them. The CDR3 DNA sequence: TGTGCCAGCCTCGACAGGGGCTACACCTTC. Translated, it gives CASLDRGYTF.

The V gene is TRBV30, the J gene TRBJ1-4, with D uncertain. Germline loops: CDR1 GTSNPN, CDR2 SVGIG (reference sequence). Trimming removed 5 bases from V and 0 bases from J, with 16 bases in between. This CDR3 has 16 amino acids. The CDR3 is CAWSLGGVATNEKLFF. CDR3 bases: TGTGCCTGGTCCCTCGGCGGAGTTGCAACTAATGAAAAACTGTTTTTT.

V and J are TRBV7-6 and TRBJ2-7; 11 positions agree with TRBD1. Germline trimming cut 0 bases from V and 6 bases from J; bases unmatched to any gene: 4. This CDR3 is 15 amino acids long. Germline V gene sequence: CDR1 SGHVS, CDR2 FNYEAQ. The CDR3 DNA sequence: TGTGCCAGCAGCTTAGCGTCGGGACAGGGGGTCGAGCAGTACTTC. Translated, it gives CASSLASGQGVEQYF.

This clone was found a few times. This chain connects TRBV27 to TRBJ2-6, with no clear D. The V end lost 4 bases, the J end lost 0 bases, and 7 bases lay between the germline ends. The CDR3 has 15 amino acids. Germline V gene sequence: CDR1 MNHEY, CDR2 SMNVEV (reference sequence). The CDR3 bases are TGTGCCAGCAGTTATCTGTCCTCTGGGGCCAACGTCCTGACTTTC. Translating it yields CASSYLSSGANVLTF.

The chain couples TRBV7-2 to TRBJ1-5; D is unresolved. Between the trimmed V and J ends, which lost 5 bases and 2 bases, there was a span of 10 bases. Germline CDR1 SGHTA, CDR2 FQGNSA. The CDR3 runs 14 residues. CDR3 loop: CASSRVEGNQPQHF. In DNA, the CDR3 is TGTGCCAGCAGCCGGGTCGAGGGCAATCAGCCCCAGCATTTT.

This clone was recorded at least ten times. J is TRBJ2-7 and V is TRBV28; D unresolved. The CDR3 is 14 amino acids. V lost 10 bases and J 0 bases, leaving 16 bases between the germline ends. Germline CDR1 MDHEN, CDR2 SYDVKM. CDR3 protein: CATISGESSYEQYF. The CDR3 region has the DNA TGTGCCACCATATCAGGTGAAAGCTCCTACGAGCAGTACTTC.

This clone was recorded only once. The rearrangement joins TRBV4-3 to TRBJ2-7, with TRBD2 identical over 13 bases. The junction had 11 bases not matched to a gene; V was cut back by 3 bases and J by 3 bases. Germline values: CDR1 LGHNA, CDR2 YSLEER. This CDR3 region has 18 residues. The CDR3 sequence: CASSHERPGLAGFYEQYF. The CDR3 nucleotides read TGCGCCAGCAGCCATGAACGACCGGGACTAGCGGGATTCTACGAGCAGTACTTC.

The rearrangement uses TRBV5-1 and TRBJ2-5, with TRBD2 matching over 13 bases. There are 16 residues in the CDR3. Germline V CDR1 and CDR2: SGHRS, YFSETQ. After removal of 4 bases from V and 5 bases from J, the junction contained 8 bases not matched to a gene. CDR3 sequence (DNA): TGCGCCAGCAGCCCGGGACTAGCGGGACAGGGCGAGACCCAGTACTTC. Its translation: CASSPGLAGQGETQYF. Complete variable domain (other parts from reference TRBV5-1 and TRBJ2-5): KAGVTQTPRYLIKTRGQQVTLSCSPISGHRSVSWYQQTPGQGLQFLFEYFSETQRNKGNFPGRFSGRQFSNSRSEMNVSTLELGDSALYLCASSPGLAGQGETQYFGPGTRLLVL.

CDR3 coding DNA: TGTGCCAGCAGGAAACAGGGGGGGAACACTGAAGCTTTCTTT. This sequence encodes CASRKQGGNTEAFF. The chain recombines TRBV7-2 with TRBJ1-1; 8 bases agree with TRBD1. Trimming at V came to 6 bases and at J to 1 base, leaving 4 bases not matched to a gene. Per the germline V gene, CDR1 is SGHTA and CDR2 is FQGNSA. CDR3 length: 14 amino acids.

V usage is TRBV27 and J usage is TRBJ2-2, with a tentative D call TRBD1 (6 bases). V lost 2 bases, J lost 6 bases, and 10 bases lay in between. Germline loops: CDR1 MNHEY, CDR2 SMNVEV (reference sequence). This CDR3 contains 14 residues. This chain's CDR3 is CASSLRTDAGELFF. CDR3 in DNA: TGTGCCAGCAGTTTAAGGACAGACGCCGGGGAGCTGTTTTTT.

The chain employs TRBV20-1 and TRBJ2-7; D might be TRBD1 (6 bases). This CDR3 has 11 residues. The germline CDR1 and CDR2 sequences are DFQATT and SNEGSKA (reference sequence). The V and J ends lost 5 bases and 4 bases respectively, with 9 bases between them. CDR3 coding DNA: TGCAGTGCTCATCAGGGGTACGAGCAGTACTTC. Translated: CSAHQGYEQYF.

The CDR3 is CASSLRRGSRSGANVLTF. CDR3 nucleotides: TGTGCCAGCAGCTTAAGGCGGGGTAGTAGGTCTGGGGCCAACGTCCTGACTTTC. The chain has TRBV7-9 and TRBJ2-6; D is perhaps TRBD2 (6 bases). The CDR3 runs 18 residues. Germline V gene sequence: CDR1 SEHNR, CDR2 FQNEAQ (reference sequence). Trimming pared 2 bases from V and 1 base from J, leaving 15 bases between.

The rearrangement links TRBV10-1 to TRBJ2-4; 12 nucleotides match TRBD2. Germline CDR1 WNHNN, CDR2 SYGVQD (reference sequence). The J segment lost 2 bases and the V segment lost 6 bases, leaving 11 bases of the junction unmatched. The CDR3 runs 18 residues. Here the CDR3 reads CASSAGLAGTEPKNIQYF. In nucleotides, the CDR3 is TGCGCCAGCAGCGCTGGACTAGCGGGGACCGAACCCAAAAACATTCAGTACTTC.

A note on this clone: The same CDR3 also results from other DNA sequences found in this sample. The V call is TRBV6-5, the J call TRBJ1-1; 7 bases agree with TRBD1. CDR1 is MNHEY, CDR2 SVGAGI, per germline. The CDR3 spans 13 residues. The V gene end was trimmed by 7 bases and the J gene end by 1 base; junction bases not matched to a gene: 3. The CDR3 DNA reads TGTGCCAGCAAGAGACAGGGGAACACTGAAGCTTTCTTT. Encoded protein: CASKRQGNTEAFF.

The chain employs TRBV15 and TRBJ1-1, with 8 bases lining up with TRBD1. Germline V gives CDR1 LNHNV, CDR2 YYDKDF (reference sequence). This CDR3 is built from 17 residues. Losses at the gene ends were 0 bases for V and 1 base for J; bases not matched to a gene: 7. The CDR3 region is CATSRDPWDRRNTEAFF. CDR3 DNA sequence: TGTGCCACCAGCAGAGATCCGTGGGACAGGAGGAACACTGAAGCTTTCTTT.

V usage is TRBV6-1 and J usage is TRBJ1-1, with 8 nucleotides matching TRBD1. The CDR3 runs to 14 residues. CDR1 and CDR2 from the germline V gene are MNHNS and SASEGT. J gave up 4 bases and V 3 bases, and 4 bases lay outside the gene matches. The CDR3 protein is CASSDPTGVTEAFF. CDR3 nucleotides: TGTGCCAGCAGTGACCCGACAGGGGTCACTGAAGCTTTCTTT.

The CDR3 loop reads CASSPGQVSTDTQYF. The DNA of the CDR3 is TGTGCCAGCAGCCCCGGACAGGTTAGCACAGATACGCAGTATTTT. The chain joins TRBV5-6 to TRBJ2-3; 7 nucleotides line up with TRBD1. J gave up 0 bases and V 4 bases, and 5 bases lay outside the gene matches. This CDR3 has 15 amino acids. Germline values: CDR1 SGHDT, CDR2 YYEEEE.

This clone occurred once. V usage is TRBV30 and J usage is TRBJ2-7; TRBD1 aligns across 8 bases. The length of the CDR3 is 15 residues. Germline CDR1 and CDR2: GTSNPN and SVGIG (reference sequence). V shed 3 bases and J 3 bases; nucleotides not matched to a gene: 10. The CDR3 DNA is TGTGCCTGGAGAGTTGGACAGGGAACACTCTACGAGCAGTACTTC. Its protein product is CAWRVGQGTLYEQYF.

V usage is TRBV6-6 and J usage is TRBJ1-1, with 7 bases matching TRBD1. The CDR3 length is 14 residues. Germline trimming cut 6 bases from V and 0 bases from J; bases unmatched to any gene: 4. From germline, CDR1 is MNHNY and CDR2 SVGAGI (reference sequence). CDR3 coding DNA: TGTGCCAGCAGCCGAGACAGGGTGAACACTGAAGCTTTCTTT. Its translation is CASSRDRVNTEAFF.